These T cell receptor beta chains were read from a single sample in a study of blood T cell repertoires in COVID-19. The assay was immunoSEQ multiplex PCR, and TCRdb's table has in-frame clones only and misses some. The table has about 310,000 clones, around 86% seen once. The sequenced sample was peripheral blood. The receptors originated from a man between 45 and 60 years old with active or convalescent COVID-19. Both conserved end residues are part of each CDR3. A D gene is named only where the DNA matches it firmly. A clone size is listed for some rows: how often the clone was seen (once, few, many), or a class if it is expanded.

>TRBJ1-4|TRBV7-6|NA|NA
TGTGCCAGCAGCTTAACCCAGGCTAATGAAAAACTGTTTTTT
CASSLTQANEKLFF
>TRBJ1-2|TRBV18|once|TRBD1
TGTGCCAGCTCACCGGTTTTAACCGGGACAGGGAGCAGCGGCTACACCTTC
CASSPVLTGTGSSGYTF
>TRBJ1-2|TRBV6-2/TRBV6-3|NA|NA
TGTGCCAGCAGTTACTCGACGGGAATGGGTGGCTACACCTTC
CASSYSTGMGGYTF
>TRBJ2-5|TRBV6-1|NA|NA
TGTGCCAGCAGTGAAGGGGGGACTTTCCAAGAGACCCAGTACTTC
CASSEGGTFQETQYF
>TRBJ1-4|TRBV7-9|NA|NA
TGTGCCAGCAGCTTGCAAAGATCTGGGCATGAAAAACTGTTTTTT
CASSLQRSGHEKLFF
>TRBJ1-4|TRBV5-1|NA|NA
TGCGCCAGCAGTACGTTGCCGGGGGGTGATGAAAAACTGTTTTTT
CASSTLPGGDEKLFF
>TRBJ2-7|TRBV3-1/TRBV3-2|NA|TRBD1
TGTGCCAGCAGCCAACTACCGGGACAGGGTTCCTACGAGCAGTACTTC
CASSQLPGQGSYEQYF
>TRBJ2-3|TRBV11-2|once|NA
TGTGCCAGCAGCTTAACGACAGGCACAGATACGCAGTATTTT
CASSLTTGTDTQYF
>TRBJ1-1|TRBV19|NA|NA
TGTGCCAGTCGCCCTCGGGGGTGGGCAGCTGAAGCTTTCTTT
CASRPRGWAAEAFF
>TRBJ1-6|TRBV6-2/TRBV6-3|few|NA
TGTGCCAGCAGTCCCGGACAGTGGCTTTCACCCCTCCACTTT
CASSPGQWLSPLHF
>TRBJ2-3|TRBV4-3|once|TRBD2
TGCGCCAGCAGCCAAGCCAAGACTAGCGGGGGGACAGATACGCAGTATTTT
CASSQAKTSGGTDTQYF
>TRBJ2-2|TRBV6-5|NA|NA
TGTGCCAGCAGGCCAAGCGATAGATCCGGGGAGCTGTTTTTT
CASRPSDRSGELFF
>TRBJ1-1|TRBV30|NA|NA
TGTGCCTGGAGTCGGATGTCGGGGACTGTTCAAGCTTTCTTT
CAWSRMSGTVQAFF
>TRBJ2-3|TRBV4-2|NA|TRBD2
TGTGCCAGCAGCCGACAACAAGCGGGGGTGGGGAGCACAGATACGCAGTATTTT
CASSRQQAGVGSTDTQYF
>TRBJ1-6|TRBV5-4|NA|NA
TGTGCCAGCAGCGTGGACAGAACAAACTCACCCCTCCACTTT
CASSVDRTNSPLHF
>TRBJ2-2|TRBV14|NA|NA
TGTGCCAGCAGCCAAGGGCGGGTAGCTGTGTTTACCGGGGAGCTGTTTTTT
CASSQGRVAVFTGELFF
>TRBJ2-2|TRBV4-2|NA|NA
TGTGCCAGCAGCCAAGGGGCCAGGCGAGCGGCCGGGGAGCTGTTTTTT
CASSQGARRAAGELFF
>TRBJ1-1|TRBV28|once|NA
TGTGCCAGCACAGGGTATAACGCTGAAGCTTTCTTT
CASTGYNAEAFF
>TRBJ2-1|TRBV11-3|few|NA
TGTGCCAGCAGCAACCCACTAGCATCGAATGAGCAGTTCTTC
CASSNPLASNEQFF
>TRBJ1-2|TRBV2|NA|NA
TGTGCCAGCAGTGGGACAGAGCAAGCTAACTATGGCTACACCTTC
CASSGTEQANYGYTF
>TRBJ2-1|TRBV24-1|NA|TRBD1
TGTGCCACCAGCCAGACAGGGGAGAGGTACAATGAGCAGTTCTTC
CATSQTGERYNEQFF
>TRBJ2-2|TRBV5-1|NA|TRBD2
TGCGCCAGTGGTGGACTAGCGGGAGACACCGGGGAGCTGTTTTTT
CASGGLAGDTGELFF
>TRBJ2-5|TRBV25-1|NA|NA
TGTGCCAGCAGTGAATTTCTACCCATTGGAGAGACCCAGTACTTC
CASSEFLPIGETQYF
>TRBJ1-1|TRBV28|NA|NA
TGTGCCAGCAGCCTCTCGCGCGAAGCTTTCTTT
CASSLSREAFF
>TRBJ1-1|TRBV6-2/TRBV6-3|once|NA
TGTGCCAGCAGTTACTCCGGGGGTGAAGCTTTCTTT
CASSYSGGEAFF
>TRBJ2-7|TRBV30|once|TRBD1
TGTGCCTGGGGGACAGGGGGTTCCTACGAGCAGTACTTC
CAWGTGGSYEQYF
>TRBJ1-4|TRBV18|NA|TRBD1
TGTGCCAGCTCCCGGGACAGCTCAGAAAAACTGTTTTTT
CASSRDSSEKLFF
>TRBJ2-1|TRBV10-3|NA|NA
TGTGCCATCAGTGTTCTCGAGGGCAATGAGCAGTTCTTC
CAISVLEGNEQFF
>TRBJ2-1|TRBV11-2|NA|NA
TGTGCCAGCAGCTTAAGACTAGATGACTACAATGAGCAGTTCTTC
CASSLRLDDYNEQFF
>TRBJ2-1|TRBV10-3|NA|TRBD2
TGTGCCATCAGTGAGTCCGAGAGCGGGAGGGACTACAATGAGCAGTTCTTC
CAISESESGRDYNEQFF
>TRBJ2-5|TRBV28|NA|TRBD1
TGTGCCAGCAGTTTAGGAGAAGGGGGCACAGAGACCCAGTACTTC
CASSLGEGGTETQYF
>TRBJ1-2|TRBV12-3/TRBV12-4|NA|NA
TGTGCCAGCAGTTTTGGTCAGAATGGCTACACCTTC
CASSFGQNGYTF
>TRBJ2-7|TRBV7-8|NA|TRBD1
TGTGCCAGCACCCGTGGGTTGGCAGGGGGCGGCGAGCAGTACTTC
CASTRGLAGGGEQYF
>TRBJ2-6|TRBV5-4|NA|TRBD2
TGTGCCAGCAGTTCCCCCGAACTAGCGGGGGCCAACGTCCTGACTTTC
CASSSPELAGANVLTF
>TRBJ1-2|TRBV6-2/TRBV6-3|NA|NA
TGTGCCAGCAGTTACTCAGGGGTCGGGTACGGCTACACCTTC
CASSYSGVGYGYTF